The 18 T cell receptor beta chains below were found in one sample sequenced in a study of CD8+ T cells in alopecia areata. Treatment indicated: oral pan-JAK inhibitor, 5-10 mg twice daily. cDNA serving as the sequencing template came from extracted, reverse transcribed RNA. The data were produced by immunoSEQ multiplex PCR, yet TCRdb's version contains in-frame clones alone and is incomplete. The repertoire holds nearly 200,000 clones, with roughly 50% as singletons. Source: CD4+ T cells sorted from blood, taken at week 24, from a patient treated with tofacitinib. The receptors were sampled from a human donor with alopecia areata.

V usage is TRBV9 and J usage is TRBJ2-7; the D gene is possibly TRBD2 (6 bases). The CDR3 length is 15 residues. Trimming left V 1 base short and J 2 bases short, with 13 bases between. Germline CDR1 is SGDLS and CDR2 is YYNGEE. The CDR3 coding sequence is TGTGCCAGCAGCGTACGTGGGGACTCCGCCTACGAGCAGTACTTC. Residues: CASSVRGDSAYEQYF.

J is TRBJ2-5 and V is TRBV11-3; 12 bases fit TRBD2. The CDR3 consists of 19 residues. V gave up 5 bases and J gave up 3 bases; unmatched junction bases: 16. The V gene's germline CDR1 is SGHNT and CDR2 YENEEA. The CDR3 is CASSPGALAGGGGKETQYF. In DNA, the CDR3 is TGTGCCAGCAGCCCCGGCGCACTAGCGGGAGGTGGAGGCAAAGAGACCCAGTACTTC.

V gene TRBV7-2 combines with J gene TRBJ2-3; tentatively, D is TRBD2 (6 bases). CDR1 is SGHTA and CDR2 is FQGNSA in the germline V gene. Trimming took off 5 bases at V and 0 bases at J, with 12 bases between the two ends. This CDR3 has 15 residues. CDR3 residues: CASSRGGMSTDTQYF. DNA of the CDR3: TGTGCCAGCAGCCGGGGCGGGATGAGCACAGATACGCAGTATTTT. Filled out from reference TRBV7-2 and TRBJ2-3, the complete variable domain reads GAGVSQSPSNKVTEKGKDVELRCDPISGHTALYWYRQSLGQGLEFLIYFQGNSAPDKSGLPSDRFSAERTGGSVSTLTIQRTQQEDSAVYLCASSRGGMSTDTQYFGPGTRLTVL.

This chain connects TRBV5-1 to TRBJ2-4, with TRBD1 matching 8 bases. Germline values: CDR1 SGHRS, CDR2 YFSETQ. V was pared by 3 bases and J by 6 bases, with 11 bases of the junction left unmatched. The CDR3 sequence is 16 residues long. Here the CDR3 reads CASSYLTGGGPNIQYF. As DNA, the CDR3 is TGCGCCAGCAGCTACCTTACAGGGGGAGGACCAAACATTCAGTACTTC.

This clone was detected a few times. V and J are TRBV27 and TRBJ2-7; TRBD1 aligns across 9 bases. CDR3 length: 14 residues. The germline gives CDR1 MNHEY, CDR2 SMNVEV (reference sequence). The ends lost 6 bases at V and 2 bases at J; junction bases unmatched: 5. CDR3 DNA: TGTGCCAGCAGCCGACAGGGGGGCCCCTACGAGCAGTACTTC. Translated, it gives CASSRQGGPYEQYF.

The chain has TRBV4-3 and TRBJ2-1, with D unclear. Germline lookup yields CDR1 LGHNA and CDR2 YSLEER. The CDR3 sequence is 15 residues long. The V end lost 1 base, the J end lost 2 bases, and 9 bases lay between the germline ends. In nucleotides, the CDR3 is TGCGCCAGCAGCCAAGGGAAGGGAACCTACAATGAGCAGTTCTTC. It specifies CASSQGKGTYNEQFF.

The chain recombines TRBV14 with TRBJ1-1, with D possibly being TRBD1 (5 bases). CDR3 length: 12 residues. Trimming removed 4 bases at V and 11 bases at J, with 14 bases between. From germline, CDR1 is SGHDN and CDR2 FVKESK. In nucleotides, the CDR3 is TGTGCCAGCAGCCGAATGGGGCGTAGGGCTTTCTTT. As protein: CASSRMGRRAFF.

The chain combines TRBV5-1 with TRBJ2-2, with D perhaps TRBD2 (6 bases). The ends were cut back, 4 bases at V and 2 bases at J, with 12 bases in the middle. The CDR3 sequence is 15 residues long. Germline CDR1 reads SGHRS; CDR2 reads YFSETQ. The CDR3 loop is CASSLTSTNTGELFF. The CDR3 nucleotides are TGCGCCAGCAGCCTCACTAGCACCAACACCGGGGAGCTGTTTTTT.

The chain carries TRBV9 and TRBJ2-1; D is uncertain. Germline CDR1 reads SGDLS; CDR2 reads YYNGEE. Trimming removed 0 bases at V and 0 bases at J, with 7 bases between. This CDR3 contains 15 residues. This CDR3 reads CASSVASFSYNEQFF. CDR3 nucleotides: TGTGCCAGCAGCGTAGCCTCGTTCTCCTACAATGAGCAGTTCTTC.

CDR3 nucleotide sequence: TGTGCCAGCACCACGATTGGACTAGATTACAATGAGCAGTTCTTC. It is translated as CASTTIGLDYNEQFF. The V and J genes are TRBV28 and TRBJ2-1; 7 positions match TRBD2. J was trimmed by 4 bases and V by 7 bases; bases with no gene match: 10. The germline V gene encodes CDR1 MDHEN and CDR2 SYDVKM. The length of the CDR3 is 15 residues.

The CDR3 region has the DNA TGTGCCAGCAGCCCTACAGGGTCAGTTGGAGATACGCAGTATTTT. Its translation: CASSPTGSVGDTQYF. The chain couples TRBV6-6 to TRBJ2-3; perhaps TRBD1 as D (6 bases). Trimming pared 6 bases from V and 5 bases from J, leaving 18 bases between. Germline V gene sequence: CDR1 MNHNY, CDR2 SVGAGI (reference sequence). This CDR3 has 15 residues.

This clone was recorded a few times. This same CDR3 is encoded by further DNA sequences in the sample. The chain links TRBV30 to TRBJ2-3; D not certain. CDR3 size: 11 residues. Germline loops: CDR1 GTSNPN, CDR2 SVGIG (reference sequence). Trimming pared 5 bases from V and 2 bases from J, leaving 5 bases between. CDR3: CAWGSTDTQYF. In DNA form, the CDR3 reads TGTGCCTGGGGATCCACAGATACGCAGTATTTT.

J is TRBJ1-2 and V is TRBV2, with 7 nucleotides matching TRBD1. The V gene's germline CDR1 is SNHLY and CDR2 FYNNEI. This CDR3 has 16 amino acids. V lost 6 bases to trimming and J lost 8 bases; unmatched junction nucleotides: 18. In nucleotides, the CDR3 is TGTGCCAGCAGGCAAATTTCCTCCGACAGGGTCAAAGGCTACACCTTC. It specifies CASRQISSDRVKGYTF.

This clone was observed a single time. V gene TRBV11-2 combines with J gene TRBJ2-7; the D gene is possibly TRBD1 (6 bases). The V gene lost 0 bases and the J gene lost 0 bases, with 18 bases spanning the gap. From germline, CDR1 is SGHAT and CDR2 FQNNGV. The CDR3 runs 18 residues. The CDR3 bases are TGTGCCAGCAGCTTAGATCACCGAGGGTGGGGGCACTCCTACGAGCAGTACTTC. This sequence encodes CASSLDHRGWGHSYEQYF.

The chain is built from TRBV4-3 and TRBJ1-2, with a tentative D call TRBD1 (6 bases). CDR3 length equals 13 residues. V lost 3 bases to trimming and J lost 5 bases, with 10 bases between them. Germline assignment: CDR1 LGHNA and CDR2 YSLEER. The CDR3 loop is CASSQDSMYGYTF. CDR3 DNA sequence: TGCGCCAGCAGCCAGGACAGCATGTATGGCTACACCTTC.

This clone is a singleton in its sample. The rearrangement joins TRBV6-6 to TRBJ2-1; tentatively, D is TRBD2 (5 bases). Germline V gene data show CDR1 as MNHNY and CDR2 as SVGAGI (reference sequence). The length of the CDR3 is 12 residues. The V gene lost 0 bases and the J gene lost 13 bases, with 10 bases spanning the gap. The DNA of the CDR3 is TGTGCCAGCAGTTACTCTAGCGCCCCACAGTTCTTC. Protein product: CASSYSSAPQFF.

The rearrangement links TRBV5-4 to TRBJ2-3; D is perhaps TRBD2 (6 bases). This CDR3 region has 18 residues. Germline values: CDR1 SGHNT, CDR2 YYREEE (reference sequence). V gave up 4 bases and J gave up 4 bases, with 25 bases separating them. The chain's CDR3 is CASSPRQPNPRRADTQYF. The CDR3 coding sequence is TGTGCCAGCAGCCCACGACAGCCTAACCCGAGGAGGGCAGATACGCAGTATTTT.

This sequence joins TRBV9 and TRBJ2-1, with a possible D match to TRBD2 (6 bases). The germline V gene encodes CDR1 SGDLS and CDR2 YYNGEE. V lost 4 bases and J lost 1, with 12 bases in between. The CDR3 is made up of 15 amino acids. The CDR3 reads CASSSDGSSYNEQFF. CDR3 nucleotides: TGTGCCAGCAGCTCTGACGGGAGTTCCTACAATGAGCAGTTCTTC. Looking up the rest from reference TRBV9 and TRBJ2-1 gives the full variable domain: DSGVTQTPKHLITATGQRVTLRCSPRSGDLSVYWYQQSLDQGLQFLIQYYNGEERAKGNILERFSAQQFPDLHSELNLSSLELGDSALYFCASSSDGSSYNEQFFGPGTRLTVL.